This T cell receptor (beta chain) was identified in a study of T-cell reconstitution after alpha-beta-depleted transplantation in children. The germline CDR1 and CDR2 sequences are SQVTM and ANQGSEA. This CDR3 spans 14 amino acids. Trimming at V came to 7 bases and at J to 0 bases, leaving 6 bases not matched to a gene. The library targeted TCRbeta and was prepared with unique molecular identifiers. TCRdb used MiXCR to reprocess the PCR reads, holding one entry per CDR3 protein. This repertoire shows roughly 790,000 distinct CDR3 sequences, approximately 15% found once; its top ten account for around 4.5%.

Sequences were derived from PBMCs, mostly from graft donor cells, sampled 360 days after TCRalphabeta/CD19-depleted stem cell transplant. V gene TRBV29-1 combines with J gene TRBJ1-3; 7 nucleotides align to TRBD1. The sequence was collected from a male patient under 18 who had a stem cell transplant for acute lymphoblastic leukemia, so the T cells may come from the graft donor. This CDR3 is CSARGTASGNTIYF. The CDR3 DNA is TGCAGCGCGAGGGGGACAGCCTCTGGAAACACCATATATTTT.